The present T cell receptor beta chain was sequenced within a study of cytomegalovirus exposure and HLA in healthy donors. At the level of the study: Drawn from HLA-typed donors, tens of millions of unique TCRs were held in an early data release. Within the Caucasian-associated ancestry cluster were around four fifths of the roughly 400 genotyped donors. Notes on the study in general: Further analysis, carried out later, found HLA-associated TCR beta chains more clonally expanded than equally common other chains.

PCR involved 60 Vbeta and 13 Jbeta primers. Data came from immunoSEQ multiplex PCR; TCRdb stores just in-frame clones and leaves some out. The sample lists more than 95,000 clones, 12% to 15% seen once, with around 0.86% in the top ten. A word on this clone: Its specificity is not known.

The germline CDR1 and CDR2 sequences are MNHEY and SVGAGI. The CDR3 runs to 14 residues. Losses at the gene ends were 7 bases for V and 10 bases for J; bases not matched to a gene: 8. This chain connects TRBV6-5 to TRBJ1-6; 9 bases match TRBD1. This sequence originates from a female donor in good health and CMV-seronegative. The sequenced sample was PBMCs. The CDR3 here is CASKPGTGSSPLHF. DNA of the CDR3: TGTGCCAGCAAGCCCGGGACAGGGTCGTCACCCCTCCACTTT.